This T cell receptor (beta chain) was sequenced during a study of blood T cells in healthy people across ages. Healthy Caucasian individuals from Russia aged about 6 to 90 served as donors. Per-sample yields of isolated PBMCs were at least 6 million. Findings of the study overall: There were more naive CD4+ cells and higher diversity in long-lived donors than in aged donors.

CDR3 size: 12 residues. Trimming left V 3 bases short and J 13 bases short, with 13 bases between. Next came a second PCR, run for about 7 to 12 cycles, which used a sample-barcoded 5' primer along with a J-beta primer mix. Unique molecular identifiers of 12 random nucleotides labeled each cDNA. TCRdb passed the 5' RACE reads through MiXCR, listing each CDR3 protein once. The sample consists of over 600,000 distinct CDR3 sequences, 35% to 50% of them appearing once. In its sample, this clonotype was seen a few times. What it binds is unknown. This clonotype was obtained from a man older than 75 in good health. Sequenced sample: blood. The genes are TRBV12-3 or TRBV12-4 and TRBJ2-1; D possibly corresponds to TRBD2 (5 bases). Here the CDR3 reads CASSLTGETQFF. The CDR3 nucleotides are TGTGCCAGCAGTTTGACCGGGGAGACCCAGTTCTTC.